The 19 T cell receptor beta chains presented below share a single source sample, sequenced in a study of T and B cells in COVID-19 patients. TRB rearrangements were amplified by multiplex PCR with BIOMED2 TRB-A/B primers. TCRdb fed the multiplex PCR reads into MiXCR, producing one record per CDR3 protein. The sample includes over 8,000 distinct CDR3 sequences, about 28% seen only once; the top ten take roughly 5%. Each TRB amplification used roughly 250-550 ng of genomic DNA from blood. Input material: blood. The source is a human donor who had recovered from COVID-19.

By frequency in the sample, this clonotype is medium-sized (0.01 to 0.1%). V gene TRBV29-1 combines with J gene TRBJ1-1, with D possibly TRBD1 on 5 matching bases. Germline values: CDR1 SQVTM, CDR2 ANQGSEA. The CDR3 length is 13 residues. Between the trimmed V and J ends, which lost 2 bases and 1 base, there was a span of 8 bases. The CDR3 nucleotides read TGCAGCGTTGAACGTGGGGGGAACACTGAAGCTTTCTTT. This codes for CSVERGGNTEAFF.

The rearrangement uses TRBV5-1 and TRBJ1-5; no definite D call. The V end was cut by 1 base, the J end by 2 bases, with 4 bases between. CDR3 size: 13 residues. Germline V CDR1 and CDR2: SGHRS, YFSETQ. As DNA, the CDR3 is TGCGCCAGCAGCTTGACAGGCAATCAGCCCCAGCATTTT. It yields the protein CASSLTGNQPQHF.

This clonotype is medium-sized within its sample. V is TRBV5-6 and J is TRBJ2-2; 9 nucleotides line up with TRBD2. The CDR3 runs to 15 residues. V lost 6 bases to trimming and J lost 5 bases; unmatched junction nucleotides: 8. Germline-derived CDR1 and CDR2 are SGHDT and YYEEEE. The CDR3 nucleotides are TGTGCCAGCACCACAGCGGGGGGCATAACCGGGGAGCTGTTTTTT. This codes for CASTTAGGITGELFF.

Within the sample, this clonotype is medium-sized. The V and J genes are TRBV12-3 or TRBV12-4 and TRBJ2-7; D is possibly TRBD2 (6 bases). The CDR3 runs 14 residues. With 1 base removed from V and 2 bases from J, the gap between germline ends came to 9 bases. In nucleotides, the CDR3 is TGTGCCAGCAGTTTAGGGGACTCAGCCTACGAGCAGTACTTC. This gives the protein CASSLGDSAYEQYF.

The sample holds a few counts of this clonotype. The J gene is TRBJ1-2, the V gene TRBV6-5; D might be TRBD1 (6 bases). The germline CDR1 and CDR2 sequences are MNHEY and SVGAGI. The CDR3 length is 17 residues. V was pared by 4 bases and J by 4 bases, with 22 bases between. CDR3 residues: CASSSPRREGGAYGYTF. The CDR3 nucleotides are TGTGCCAGCAGTTCTCCTCGGCGCGAGGGGGGCGCCTATGGCTACACCTTC.

The gene calls are TRBV6-4 and TRBJ1-1, with D unclear. The CDR3 is made up of 14 amino acids. V lost 3 bases and J 5 bases, leaving 13 bases between the germline ends. Germline V CDR1 and CDR2: MRHNA, SNTAGT. The CDR3 region is CASSDTPRRTEAFF. The CDR3 DNA reads TGTGCCAGCAGTGATACACCGAGGAGAACTGAAGCTTTCTTT.

The chain combines TRBV12-3 or TRBV12-4 with TRBJ2-7, with TRBD1 as a possible D gene (6 bases). V shed 4 bases and J shed 5 bases, with 15 bases lying between them. The CDR3 spans 14 residues. The CDR3 nucleotides are TGTGCCAGCAGTTCCTCTCAGGGGTTCCACGAGCAGTACTTC. It yields the protein CASSSSQGFHEQYF.

This clonotype was counted ten times or more. The V gene is TRBV30, the J gene TRBJ1-2; 9 bases agree with TRBD1. This CDR3 has 13 residues. The V and J ends lost 4 bases and 9 bases, in that order; junction bases with no gene match: 9. Germline V gene data show CDR1 as GTSNPN and CDR2 as SVGIG (reference sequence). In nucleotides, the CDR3 is TGTGCCTGGACCCTAGGGACAGGGAGGCGCTACACCTTC. Translation gives CAWTLGTGRRYTF.

The genes are TRBV6-2 or TRBV6-3 and TRBJ1-5; a possible D gene is TRBD1 (5 bases). V was trimmed by 4 bases and J by 7 bases, leaving 11 bases between them. Germline V lookup: CDR1 MNHEY, CDR2 SVGEGT. There are 13 residues in the CDR3. CDR3: CASSSREVQPQHF. The CDR3 nucleotides read TGTGCCAGCAGTTCCAGGGAGGTCCAGCCCCAGCATTTT.

By share, this clonotype counts as medium-sized. This chain joins TRBV12-3 or TRBV12-4 and TRBJ2-3; 7 bases map to TRBD2. The junction had 9 bases not matched to a gene; V was cut back by 7 bases and J by 2 bases. The CDR3 covers 15 residues. This CDR3 reads CASTDGTTYTDTQYF. The CDR3 DNA follows: TGTGCCAGCACCGATGGGACTACCTACACAGATACGCAGTATTTT.

Within the sample, this clonotype is medium-sized. The chain carries TRBV12-3 or TRBV12-4 and TRBJ2-5; TRBD2 might be the D (7 bases). Trimming removed 3 bases at V and 4 bases at J, with 15 bases between. The CDR3 loop spans 15 amino acids. DNA of the CDR3: TGTGCCAGCAGTTTCAGGAGGGGGGGGTCAGAGACCCAGTACTTC. Translation gives CASSFRRGGSETQYF.

This clonotype was picked up a small number of times. The rearrangement uses TRBV12-3 or TRBV12-4 and TRBJ1-2; TRBD1 agrees at 8 bases. CDR3 length: 15 residues. J gave up 5 bases and V 5 bases, and 10 bases lay outside the gene matches. Here the CDR3 reads CASSHTDRVKYGYTF. The CDR3 nucleotides read TGTGCCAGCAGTCACACGGACAGGGTGAAGTATGGCTACACCTTC.

This clonotype is medium-sized (0.01 to 0.1%) in the sample. The rearrangement links TRBV19 to TRBJ1-2; D not certain. Looked up from germline, CDR1 is LNHDA and CDR2 is SQIVND (reference sequence). The V end was cut by 3 bases, the J end by 13 bases, with 9 bases between. The CDR3 has 10 residues. CDR3 residues: CASSMGWFTF. CDR3 nucleotides: TGTGCCAGTAGTATGGGGTGGTTCACCTTC.

A word on this clonotype: This sequence may be a read error, since a much larger clone differs from it by one base. The gene calls are TRBV12-3 or TRBV12-4 and TRBJ2-1, with D unresolved. The CDR3 contains 16 residues. Deletions cut 6 bases from V and 5 bases from J, with 20 bases between. The CDR3 sequence is CASSPIRVGLNNEQFF. As DNA, the CDR3 is TGTGCCAGCAGCCCCATCCGAGTGGGCCTGAACAATGAGCAGTTCTTC.

There are many counts of this clonotype. The rearrangement joins TRBV19 to TRBJ1-2; D is perhaps TRBD1 (6 bases). CDR3 length equals 17 residues. Germline V CDR1 and CDR2: LNHDA, SQIVND (reference sequence). Trimming pared 3 bases from V and 0 bases from J, leaving 17 bases between. CDR3 amino acids: CASSIALETGPNYGYTF. CDR3 bases: TGTGCCAGTAGTATTGCCCTTGAGACAGGCCCTAACTATGGCTACACCTTC.

The V call is TRBV19, the J call TRBJ2-2; TRBD1 matches 9 bases. CDR1 and CDR2 from the germline V gene are LNHDA and SQIVND (reference sequence). This CDR3 comprises 13 residues. V shed 4 bases and J 6 bases; nucleotides not matched to a gene: 0. The CDR3 DNA reads TGTGCCAGTAGTAGACAGGGGGCCGGGGAGCTGTTTTTT. Its protein product is CASSRQGAGELFF.

By proportion, this clonotype is medium-sized. The chain couples TRBV29-1 to TRBJ2-5, with 8 bases aligning to TRBD1. J was trimmed by 0 bases and V by 1 base; bases with no gene match: 4. The CDR3 extends over 15 amino acids. Per the germline V gene, CDR1 is SQVTM and CDR2 is ANQGSEA. CDR3 DNA sequence: TGCAGCGTTGAAGGACGACAGGGGTACCAAGAGACCCAGTACTTC. Its protein is CSVEGRQGYQETQYF. Drawing the rest from reference TRBV29-1 and TRBJ2-5, the complete variable domain is SAVISQKPSRDICQRGTSLTIQCQVDSQVTMMFWYRQQPGQSLTLIATANQGSEATYESGFVIDKFPISRPNLTFSTLTVSNMSPEDSSIYLCSVEGRQGYQETQYFGPGTRLLVL.

About this clonotype: This may arise from a read error, as a much more abundant clone is one base away. The chain combines TRBV13 with TRBJ2-2; D might be TRBD2 (6 bases). The CDR3 loop spans 17 amino acids. From germline, CDR1 is PRHDT and CDR2 FYEKMQ (reference sequence). Between the trimmed V and J ends, which lost 4 bases and 4 bases, there was a span of 19 bases. The CDR3 loop reads CASSSPHAGRGTGELFF. The CDR3 DNA reads as TGTGCCAGCAGCTCGCCCCATGCGGGGCGGGGCACCGGGGAGCTGTTTTTT. The variable domain in full, completed from reference TRBV13 and TRBJ2-2, reads AAGVIQSPRHLIKEKRETATLKCYPIPRHDTVYWYQQGPGQDPQFLISFYEKMQSDKGSIPDRFSAQQFSDYHSELNMSSLELGDSALYFCASSSPHAGRGTGELFFGEGSRLTVL.

Judged by abundance, this clonotype is medium-sized. This chain links TRBV6-5 with TRBJ1-5, with 7 positions matching TRBD1. From germline, CDR1 is MNHEY and CDR2 SVGAGI. The V segment lost 6 bases and the J segment 5 bases; nucleotides outside the gene matches: 7. There are 14 residues in the CDR3. The CDR3 here is CASSSTGPYQPQHF. CDR3 DNA: TGTGCCAGCAGCTCGACAGGGCCTTATCAGCCCCAGCATTTT.